This T cell receptor beta chain was sequenced during a study of shared clonotypes between healthy human individuals. This clone was counted a single time. Its antigen is as yet unknown. Findings of the study overall: Few donors limited the genetic and exposure-history diversity represented.

Using immunoSEQ multiplex PCR, the repertoire was profiled, and TCRdb retains in-frame clones only, with some absent. The sample yields a few hundred thousand clones, approximately 79% seen once. With unsorted samples, genomic DNA was obtained from about 100 million PBMCs. The sequenced material came from PBMCs. This clonotype was obtained from a woman in her forties in good health. Some clones in this sample may be carry-over from other donors' samples.

The CDR3 DNA reads as TGTGCCAGCCTACCGAGGACAGGAGCCTACGAGCAGTACTTC. It translates to CASLPRTGAYEQYF. The chain recombines TRBV10-3 with TRBJ2-7; 7 nucleotides agree with TRBD1. Trimming took 10 bases from V and 2 from J; bases not matched to a gene: 11. The CDR3 runs to 14 residues. The germline V gene has CDR1 ENHRY and CDR2 SYGVKD.